This TCR beta chain was sequenced for a study of regulatory T cells in long-lasting Graves disease. Time point described: persistent/refractory GD, antithyroid drugs over 5 years with positive TRAb. After RNA was extracted from PBMCs, the TCR library was made from it. Investigators report Graves' disease was diagnosed under American Thyroid Association guidelines. Germline V lookup: CDR1 MDHEN, CDR2 SYDVKM. CDR3 length: 15 amino acids. The V end was cut by 5 bases, the J end by 2 bases, with 15 bases between. Construction of TCR beta libraries relied on iRepertoire HTBI primers and on Arm-PCR targeting CDR3 regions. From the multiplex PCR reads, TCRdb called clonotypes with MiXCR, one entry per CDR3 protein. Among over 650,000 distinct CDR3 sequences listed, 25% to 35% were seen once. Findings and limits, study-wide: Patients with persistent Graves' had lower TCR diversity than newly diagnosed patients.

In its sample, this clonotype was seen many times. Its antigen remains unknown. The TCR originated in a female donor with Graves disease. The V call is TRBV28, the J call TRBJ1-2; a weak D match, TRBD1 (5 bases). Sequenced here: peripheral blood mononuclear cells (PBMCs), sampled when the disease was refractory, from a patient treated with antithyroid drugs. The CDR3 bases are TGTGCCAGCAGTCGACCGGGGCACGTAAACTATGGCTACACCTTC. This codes for CASSRPGHVNYGYTF.